A single sample is the source of the 30 T cell receptor beta chains below, sequenced in a study of CD8 T cells in Susac syndrome. A quantity of about 0.5 to 1 ug RNA underwent reverse transcription using random hexamers. TCRdb reanalysed the immunoSEQ multiplex PCR reads using MiXCR and keeps one entry per CDR3 protein. The data show fewer than 80,000 distinct CDR3 sequences, roughly 94% seen once. Sequenced: CD8+ T cells from PBMCs. The receptors here all came from a human donor with Susac syndrome.

The chain couples TRBV27 to TRBJ2-1, with D possibly being TRBD1 (5 bases). CDR1 and CDR2 (germline): MNHEY, SMNVEV (reference sequence). The CDR3 is made up of 14 amino acids. Trimming left V 4 bases short and J 7 bases short, with 14 bases between. The DNA for the CDR3 is TGTGCCAGCAGTTGGTCAGGGCCCCCAAATGAGCAGTTCTTC. Residues: CASSWSGPPNEQFF.

To note about this clonotype: The junction does not match germline at one end; this may be a read error. The rearrangement links TRBV29-1 to TRBJ2-1; possibly TRBD1 or TRBD2 for D (6 bases each). CDR1 is SQVTM and CDR2 is ANQGSEA in the germline V gene. This CDR3 has 14 amino acids. CDR3 in amino acids: CSVVMGGPYNEQLF. The CDR3 DNA reads as TGCAGCGTTGTGATGGGGGGCCCCTACAATGAGCAGCTCTTC.

The genes are TRBV27 and TRBJ2-1, with 8 bases matching TRBD2. Losses at the gene ends were 0 bases for V and 3 bases for J; bases not matched to a gene: 1. The germline V gene has CDR1 MNHEY and CDR2 SMNVEV (reference sequence). The CDR3 totals 15 residues. Here the CDR3 reads CASSLSLAGYNEQFF. In DNA, the CDR3 is TGTGCCAGCAGTTTATCCCTAGCGGGCTACAATGAGCAGTTCTTC.

The rearrangement joins TRBV9 to TRBJ1-1; 7 nucleotides align to TRBD1. The CDR3 runs to 14 residues. V trimming: 0 bases; J trimming: 6 bases; junction bases outside the gene matches: 5. Germline assignment: CDR1 SGDLS and CDR2 YYNGEE. The chain's CDR3 is CASSVEGATAEAFF. The DNA for the CDR3 is TGTGCCAGCAGCGTAGAGGGGGCAACGGCTGAAGCTTTCTTT.

The rearrangement uses TRBV7-8 and TRBJ2-1; D is perhaps TRBD1 (6 bases). CDR1 SGHVS and CDR2 FQNEAQ come from the germline V gene. The CDR3 spans 15 residues. Trimming shortened V by 7 bases and J by 5 bases, and 18 bases separated the two germline ends. The CDR3 DNA follows: TGTGCCAGCACCCCTCCGACGGACAGCAACAATGAGCAGTTCTTC. As protein: CASTPPTDSNNEQFF.

V and J are TRBV30 and TRBJ1-2; no reliable D call. The CDR3 contains 13 residues. Germline assignment: CDR1 GTSNPN and CDR2 SVGIG (reference sequence). V lost 3 bases to trimming and J lost 1 base, with 9 bases between them. Written as DNA, the CDR3 is TGTGCCTGGAGAGCGGGCCTTAACTATGGCTACACCTTC. Amino acid sequence: CAWRAGLNYGYTF.

The J gene is TRBJ2-5, the V gene TRBV5-5; D is undetermined. The germline CDR1 and CDR2 sequences are SGHKS and YYEKEE (reference sequence). The CDR3 extends over 14 amino acids. V lost 6 bases and J 1 base, leaving 13 bases between the germline ends. This CDR3 is CASIMDGIQETQYF. CDR3 sequence (DNA): TGTGCCAGCATTATGGACGGAATCCAAGAGACCCAGTACTTC. Supplemented by reference TRBV5-5 and TRBJ2-5, the full variable domain reads DAGVTQSPTHLIKTRGQQVTLRCSPISGHKSVSWYQQVLGQGPQFIFQYYEKEERGRGNFPDRFSARQFPNYSSELNVNALLLGDSALYLCASIMDGIQETQYFGPGTRLLVL.

The rearrangement uses TRBV12-3 or TRBV12-4 and TRBJ1-1; D remains ambiguous. Between the trimmed V and J ends, which lost 4 bases and 2 bases, there was a span of 8 bases. This CDR3 region has 13 residues. CDR3 sequence: CASSYVRNTEAFF. The CDR3 DNA reads TGTGCCAGCAGTTATGTTAGAAACACTGAAGCTTTCTTT.

The chain couples TRBV5-6 to TRBJ1-1, with 8 bases that match TRBD1. The CDR3 has 13 residues. Germline lookup yields CDR1 SGHDT and CDR2 YYEEEE. V was clipped by 4 bases and J by 7 bases; unmatched bases: 6. CDR3 residues: CASSVTGAGEAFF. For the CDR3, the DNA is TGTGCCAGCAGCGTGACAGGGGCAGGTGAAGCTTTCTTT.

This chain links TRBV6-1 with TRBJ1-5; possible D gene TRBD1, 5 bases. The CDR3 extends over 17 amino acids. The V gene's germline CDR1 is MNHNS and CDR2 SASEGT. Trimming left V 5 bases short and J 3 bases short, with 20 bases between. The CDR3 DNA is TGTGCCAGCAGTACGACCGGGAGAGGGGTCCACAATCAGCCCCAGCATTTT. Translating it yields CASSTTGRGVHNQPQHF.

The chain employs TRBV6-5 and TRBJ2-7; D is ambiguous. V dropped 8 bases and J dropped 2 bases, with 10 bases sitting between them. CDR1 and CDR2 (germline): MNHEY, SVGAGI. The CDR3 spans 12 residues. CDR3 DNA sequence: TGTGCCAGCGGTCCAGGCGCCTACGAGCAGTACTTC. It yields the protein CASGPGAYEQYF.

J is TRBJ2-3 and V is TRBV30, with D perhaps matching TRBD2 (5 bases). Trimming pared 3 bases from V and 2 bases from J, leaving 15 bases between. The CDR3 runs to 15 residues. Germline CDR1 is GTSNPN and CDR2 is SVGIG (reference sequence). CDR3: CAWRNSDWSTDTQYF. CDR3 bases: TGTGCCTGGAGGAATTCGGACTGGTCCACAGATACGCAGTATTTT.

CDR3 sequence: CAISEGSGGQDTQYF. The CDR3 DNA follows: TGTGCCATCAGTGAAGGAAGCGGGGGGCAAGATACGCAGTATTTT. The chain is built from TRBV10-3 and TRBJ2-3; 9 nucleotides align to TRBD2. Trimming removed 3 bases from V and 5 bases from J; junction bases left unmatched: 6. CDR3 length equals 15 residues. Germline V gives CDR1 ENHRY, CDR2 SYGVKD.

V is TRBV2 and J is TRBJ1-2; 8 bases align to TRBD1. Germline V lookup: CDR1 SNHLY, CDR2 FYNNEI. CDR3 length equals 12 residues. The J segment lost 3 bases and the V segment lost 8 bases, leaving 2 bases of the junction unmatched. CDR3 loop: CASSTGDYGYTF. DNA for the CDR3: TGTGCCAGCTCGACAGGGGACTATGGCTACACCTTC.

The CDR3 DNA follows: TGTGCCAGCAGCTGGGACAACTTCTACGAGCAGTACTTC. Translating gives CASSWDNFYEQYF. V usage is TRBV7-2 and J usage is TRBJ2-7, with a tentative D call TRBD1 (6 bases). Trimming cost V 4 bases and J 3 bases, with 10 bases left between them. Germline V CDR1 and CDR2: SGHTA, FQGNSA. This CDR3 contains 13 residues.

The CDR3 here is CASRGEGMFHGYTF. CDR3 sequence (DNA): TGTGCCAGCAGGGGAGAGGGAATGTTCCATGGCTACACCTTC. This chain connects TRBV28 to TRBJ1-2; no clear D. V lost 6 bases and J 6 bases, leaving 17 bases between the germline ends. The CDR3 is 14 amino acids. Germline V gene lookup returns CDR1 MDHEN and CDR2 SYDVKM.

The rearrangement uses TRBV10-3 and TRBJ2-3; D assignment may be TRBD1 or TRBD2 (6 bases each). The CDR3 covers 15 residues. V was clipped by 5 bases and J by 4 bases, with 16 bases between them. CDR1 is ENHRY, CDR2 SYGVKD, per germline. CDR3 nucleotide sequence: TGTGCCATCAGTTCAGAGGGGGAGGTGGCAGATACGCAGTATTTT. It translates to CAISSEGEVADTQYF.

Here the CDR3 reads CASSYWGVKETQYF. For the CDR3, the DNA is TGTGCCAGCAGTTACTGGGGGGTCAAAGAGACCCAGTACTTC. V and J are TRBV6-5 and TRBJ2-5; TRBD2 might be the D (6 bases). The CDR3 sequence is 14 residues long. V lost 1 base, J lost 3 bases, and 9 bases lay in between. From germline, CDR1 is MNHEY and CDR2 SVGAGI.

This sequence joins TRBV6-5 and TRBJ2-7, with 9 bases fitting TRBD2. Germline V gene data show CDR1 as MNHEY and CDR2 as SVGAGI. The CDR3 consists of 15 residues. V was clipped by 5 bases and J by 5 bases; unmatched bases: 10. CDR3 coding DNA: TGTGCCAGCAGTCCAACTAGCGGGCAAGGGAACGAGCAGTACTTC. Translation gives CASSPTSGQGNEQYF.

The chain recombines TRBV14 with TRBJ2-5; D is unresolved. The CDR3 totals 15 residues. Germline V gene lookup returns CDR1 SGHDN and CDR2 FVKESK. V shed 0 bases and J shed 5 bases, with 13 bases lying between them. CDR3: CASSQDLGKLETQYF. DNA for the CDR3: TGTGCCAGCAGCCAAGATCTAGGGAAACTGGAGACCCAGTACTTC.

Only one count was recorded for this clonotype. CDR3 in DNA: TGCGCCAGCAGCCAGTTGGAAGCGGGGGGCTATGAGCAGTTCTTC. It translates to CASSQLEAGGYEQFF. The rearrangement uses TRBV4-1 and TRBJ2-1, with 9 bases that match TRBD2. V gave up 3 bases and J gave up 8 bases; unmatched junction bases: 8. The CDR3 contains 15 residues. Germline CDR1 MGHRA, CDR2 YSYEKL.

The CDR3 DNA sequence: TGTGCCAGCAGCGGGGACCGAGTCTACGAGCAGTACTTC. This gives the protein CASSGDRVYEQYF. The chain combines TRBV9 with TRBJ2-7, with D perhaps given as TRBD1 or TRBD2 (5 bases each). The length of the CDR3 is 13 residues. In germline, CDR1 is SGDLS, CDR2 YYNGEE. Trimming took 3 bases from V and 3 from J, leaving 10 bases between them.

This clonotype is a singleton in its sample. This sequence joins TRBV4-1 and TRBJ2-1; no clear D. This CDR3 spans 15 amino acids. The V gene's germline CDR1 is MGHRA and CDR2 YSYEKL. Trimming removed 4 bases from V and 6 bases from J, with 16 bases in between. The CDR3, as DNA: TGCGCCAGCAGCCTATCTAGTATCCCCGCCAATGAGCAGTTCTTC. Protein product: CASSLSSIPANEQFF.

This chain uses TRBV12-3 or TRBV12-4 with TRBJ2-2, with 8 bases fitting TRBD2. The CDR3 has 12 residues. With V trimmed by 6 bases and J by 6 bases, 0 bases remained unmatched. Here the CDR3 DNA reads TGTGCCAGCAGCGGGGGGGCCGGGGAGCTGTTTTTT. Amino acid sequence: CASSGGAGELFF.

As DNA, the CDR3 is TGTGCCAGCAGCTTAGCGGCCAGGGACACCTACGAGCAGTACTTC. Its protein is CASSLAARDTYEQYF. V gene TRBV7-6 combines with J gene TRBJ2-7, with a weak D call TRBD1 (6 bases). Per germline, CDR1 SGHVS and CDR2 FNYEAQ. The germline V and J ends were trimmed by 0 bases and 2 bases, with 11 bases remaining between them. This CDR3 region has 15 residues.

The J gene is TRBJ2-7, the V gene TRBV12-3 or TRBV12-4; TRBD1 agrees at 7 bases. The CDR3 consists of 14 residues. V lost 5 bases to trimming and J lost 3 bases; unmatched junction nucleotides: 7. The DNA of the CDR3 is TGTGCCAGCAGTATATCGGGACAGCTCTACGAGCAGTACTTC. This sequence encodes CASSISGQLYEQYF.

The chain uses TRBV24-1 and TRBJ2-1; TRBD2 is a possible D gene (6 bases). Germline V CDR1 and CDR2: KGHDR, SFDVKD. Trimming removed 4 bases from V and 6 bases from J, with 9 bases in between. This CDR3 comprises 13 residues. The CDR3 sequence is CATSDATSNEQFF. In nucleotides, the CDR3 is TGTGCCACCAGTGACGCGACTAGCAATGAGCAGTTCTTC.

The chain couples TRBV24-1 to TRBJ2-1; unclear D gene. V lost 1 base to trimming and J lost 5 bases, with 5 bases between them. Germline V gene lookup returns CDR1 KGHDR and CDR2 SFDVKD. This CDR3 has 13 amino acids. DNA for the CDR3: TGTGCCACCAGTGATTTTGGGAACAATGAGCAGTTCTTC. It specifies CATSDFGNNEQFF.

The gene calls are TRBV14 and TRBJ2-7; 8 nucleotides match TRBD1. CDR1 is SGHDN, CDR2 FVKESK, per germline. J gave up 1 base and V 0 bases, and 5 bases lay outside the gene matches. The CDR3 is 16 amino acids. The CDR3 here is CASSQETGTGSYEQYF. The CDR3 DNA reads as TGTGCCAGCAGCCAAGAGACCGGGACAGGTTCCTACGAGCAGTACTTC.

This clonotype was observed a handful of times. The chain joins TRBV6-1 to TRBJ2-7; D is unresolved. The V gene lost 5 bases and the J gene lost 7 bases, with 12 bases spanning the gap. CDR1 is MNHNS, CDR2 SASEGT, per germline. The CDR3 is 12 amino acids. The CDR3 here is CASSLIAREQYF. CDR3 bases: TGTGCCAGCAGTTTGATCGCTAGGGAGCAGTACTTC.